The rows below give T cell receptor beta chains drawn from one sample of a study of T cell responses to AZD1222 COVID-19 vaccine. Sequenced by immunoSEQ multiplex PCR; TCRdb stores in-frame clones only, minus some. Here the sample spans tens of thousands of clones, about 90% being singletons. The sequencing here drew on peripheral blood, taken on day 0 of AZD1222 vaccination. Receptor source: an adult in good health. Each CDR3 is given with its conserved first and last residue. The D gene is left open where the match is weak. For some rows the clone size is stated as once, few or many, or as a class when expanded; others skip it.

v_gene	j_gene	d_gene	abundance	CDR3aa	CDR3nt
TRBV4-3	TRBJ2-5	TRBD2	.	CASSQDFPSGGTQYF	TGCGCCAGCAGCCAAGATTTCCCTAGCGGGGGGACCCAGTACTTC
TRBV11-3	TRBJ2-1	TRBD2	.	CASSSGSGSALNEQFF	TGTGCCAGCAGCTCAGGTAGCGGGAGTGCCCTAAATGAGCAGTTCTTC
TRBV9	TRBJ1-4	.	.	CASSVGVGVTNEKLFF	TGTGCCAGCAGCGTGGGGGTGGGGGTAACTAATGAAAAACTGTTTTTT
TRBV5-4	TRBJ1-3	.	.	CASSLVGSGNTIYF	TGTGCCAGCAGCTTGGTGGGCTCTGGAAACACCATATATTTT
TRBV28	TRBJ1-1	.	.	CASSFAGGFLRVGFF	TGTGCCAGCAGTTTCGCAGGAGGGTTCCTCCGGGTAGGTTTCTTT
TRBV27	TRBJ1-2	.	.	CASKRPNYGYTF	TGTGCCAGCAAGCGACCTAACTATGGCTACACCTTC
TRBV6-1	TRBJ1-2	.	few	CASSAYPQGANYGYTF	TGTGCCAGCAGTGCCTACCCCCAAGGGGCTAACTATGGCTACACCTTC
TRBV5-1	TRBJ1-2	TRBD1	.	CASSKDRGGGYTF	TGCGCCAGCAGCAAGGACAGGGGAGGTGGCTACACCTTC
TRBV11-2	TRBJ2-2	.	.	CAIEPWPGELFF	TGTGCCATAGAACCCTGGCCCGGGGAGCTGTTTTTT
TRBV7-3	TRBJ2-6	.	once	CASSPSWAGANVLTF	TGTGCCAGCAGCCCGTCGTGGGCTGGGGCCAACGTCCTGACTTTC
TRBV6-1	TRBJ1-2	.	.	CASSEVHGYTF	TGTGCCAGCAGTGAAGTTCATGGCTACACCTTC
TRBV9	TRBJ1-2	.	.	CASSGTGHYGYTF	TGTGCCAGCAGCGGAACAGGGCACTATGGCTACACCTTC